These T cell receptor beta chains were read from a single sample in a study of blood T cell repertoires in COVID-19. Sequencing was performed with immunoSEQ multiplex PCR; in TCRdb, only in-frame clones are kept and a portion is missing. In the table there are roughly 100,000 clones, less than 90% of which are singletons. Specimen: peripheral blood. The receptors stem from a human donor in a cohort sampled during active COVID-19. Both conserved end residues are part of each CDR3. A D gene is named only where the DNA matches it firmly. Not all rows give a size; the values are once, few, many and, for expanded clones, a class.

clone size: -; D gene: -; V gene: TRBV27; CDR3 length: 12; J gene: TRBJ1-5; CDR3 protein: CATKQGNQPQHF; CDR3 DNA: TGTGCCACCAAACAGGGAAATCAGCCCCAGCATTTT
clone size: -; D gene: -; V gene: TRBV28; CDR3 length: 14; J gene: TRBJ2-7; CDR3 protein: CASSSPDSKHEQYF; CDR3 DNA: TGTGCCAGCAGTTCTCCGGACAGTAAACACGAGCAGTACTTC
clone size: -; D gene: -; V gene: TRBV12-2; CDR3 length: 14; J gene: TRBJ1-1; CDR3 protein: CASRFDGQNTEAFF; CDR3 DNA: TGTGCAAGTCGCTTCGACGGACAGAACACTGAAGCTTTCTTT
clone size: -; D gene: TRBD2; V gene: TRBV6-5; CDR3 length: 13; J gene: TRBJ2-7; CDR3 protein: CASRRGTIDEQYF; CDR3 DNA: TGTGCCAGCAGGCGGGGGACGATTGACGAGCAGTACTTC
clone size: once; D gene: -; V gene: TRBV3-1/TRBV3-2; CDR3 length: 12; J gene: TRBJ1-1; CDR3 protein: CASSQVGMKAFF; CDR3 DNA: TGTGCCAGCAGCCAAGTCGGGATGAAAGCTTTCTTT
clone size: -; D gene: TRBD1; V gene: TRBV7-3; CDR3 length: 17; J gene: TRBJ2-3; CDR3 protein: CASSPLDRSLSTDTQYF; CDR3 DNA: TGTGCCAGCAGCCCCCTGGACAGGTCCCTTTCCACAGATACGCAGTATTTT
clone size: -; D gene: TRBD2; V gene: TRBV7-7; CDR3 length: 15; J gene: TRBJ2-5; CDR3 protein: CASSLAGTSGETQYF; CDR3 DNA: TGTGCCAGCAGCTTAGCAGGGACTAGCGGGGAGACCCAGTACTTC
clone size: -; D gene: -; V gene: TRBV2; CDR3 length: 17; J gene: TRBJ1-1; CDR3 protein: CASRGLTNFYLYTEAFF; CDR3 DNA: TGTGCCAGCAGAGGACTCACGAACTTTTATCTGTACACTGAAGCTTTCTTT
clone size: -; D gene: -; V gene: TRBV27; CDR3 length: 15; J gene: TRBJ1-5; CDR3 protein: CASSLSRTGNQPQHF; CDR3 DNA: TGTGCCAGCAGTTTATCCCGGACAGGCAATCAGCCCCAGCATTTT
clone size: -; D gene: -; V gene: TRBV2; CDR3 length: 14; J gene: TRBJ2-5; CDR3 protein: CASSAQGGEETQYF; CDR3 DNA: TGTGCCAGCAGTGCACAAGGGGGGGAGGAGACCCAGTACTTC
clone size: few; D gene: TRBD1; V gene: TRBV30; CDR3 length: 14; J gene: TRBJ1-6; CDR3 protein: CARSRDRGNSPLHF; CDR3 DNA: TGTGCCCGATCCCGGGACAGGGGTAATTCACCCCTCCACTTT
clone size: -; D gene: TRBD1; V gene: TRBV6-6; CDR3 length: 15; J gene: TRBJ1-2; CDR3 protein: CASTPPPGQHNGYTF; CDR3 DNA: TGTGCCAGCACCCCTCCTCCGGGACAGCATAATGGCTACACCTTC
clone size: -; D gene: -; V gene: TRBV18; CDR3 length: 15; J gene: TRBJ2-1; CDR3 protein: CASSREVDAYNEQFF; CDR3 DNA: TGTGCCAGCTCCAGGGAGGTCGATGCCTACAATGAGCAGTTCTTC
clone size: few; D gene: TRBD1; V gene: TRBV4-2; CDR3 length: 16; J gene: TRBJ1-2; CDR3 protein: CASSQERTGMGYGYTF; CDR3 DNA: TGTGCCAGCAGCCAAGAAAGGACAGGGATGGGCTATGGCTACACCTTC
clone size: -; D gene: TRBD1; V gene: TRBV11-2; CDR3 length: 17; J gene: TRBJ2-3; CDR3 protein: CASSLVRHRGPEDTQYF; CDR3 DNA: TGTGCCAGCAGCTTAGTAAGGCACAGGGGGCCTGAAGATACGCAGTATTTT
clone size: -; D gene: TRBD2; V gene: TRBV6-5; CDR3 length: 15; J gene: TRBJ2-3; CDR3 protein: CASSKRLADTDTQYF; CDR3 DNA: TGTGCCAGCAGTAAGCGACTAGCGGACACAGATACGCAGTATTTT
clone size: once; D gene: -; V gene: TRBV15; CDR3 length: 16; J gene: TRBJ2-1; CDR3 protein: CATSRGAHRTYNEQFF; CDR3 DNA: TGTGCCACCAGCAGAGGGGCACACCGGACTTACAATGAGCAGTTCTTC
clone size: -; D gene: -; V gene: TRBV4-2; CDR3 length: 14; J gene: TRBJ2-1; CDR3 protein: CASSQDYSMGQQFF; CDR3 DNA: TGTGCCAGCAGCCAAGATTACTCTATGGGCCAGCAGTTCTTC
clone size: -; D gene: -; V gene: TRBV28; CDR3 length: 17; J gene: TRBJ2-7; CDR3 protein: CASSFPLKVGATYEQYF; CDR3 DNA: TGTGCCAGCAGTTTCCCCCTCAAGGTAGGGGCCACCTACGAGCAGTACTTC
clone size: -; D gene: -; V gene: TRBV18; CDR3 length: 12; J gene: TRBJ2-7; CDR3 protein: CASSPRGNEQYF; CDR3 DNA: TGTGCCAGCTCACCACGAGGGAACGAGCAGTACTTC
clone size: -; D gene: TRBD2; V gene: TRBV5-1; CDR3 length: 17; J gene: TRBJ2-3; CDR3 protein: CASSPTPTSGRTDTQYF; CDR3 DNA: TGCGCCAGCAGCCCTACCCCTACTAGCGGGAGGACAGATACGCAGTATTTT
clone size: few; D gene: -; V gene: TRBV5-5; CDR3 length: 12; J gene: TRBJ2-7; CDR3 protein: CASSFYPYEQYF; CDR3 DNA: TGTGCCAGCAGCTTCTACCCCTACGAGCAGTACTTC
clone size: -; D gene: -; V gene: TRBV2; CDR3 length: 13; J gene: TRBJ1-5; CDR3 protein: CASSEDRNQPQHF; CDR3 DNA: TGTGCCAGCAGTGAAGACCGGAATCAGCCCCAGCATTTT
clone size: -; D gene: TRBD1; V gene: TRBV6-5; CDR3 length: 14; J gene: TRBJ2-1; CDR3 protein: CASSNYRDSAEQFF; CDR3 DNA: TGTGCCAGCAGTAACTACCGGGACAGTGCTGAGCAGTTCTTC
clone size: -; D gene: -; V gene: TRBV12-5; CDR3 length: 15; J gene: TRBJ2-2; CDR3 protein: CASGLDYWGAGELFF; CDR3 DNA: TGTGCTAGTGGTTTAGATTACTGGGGGGCCGGGGAGCTGTTTTTT
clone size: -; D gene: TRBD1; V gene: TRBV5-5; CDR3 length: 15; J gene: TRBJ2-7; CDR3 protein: CASSLGQGHSYEQYF; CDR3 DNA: TGTGCCAGCAGCTTGGGACAGGGTCACTCCTACGAGCAGTACTTC
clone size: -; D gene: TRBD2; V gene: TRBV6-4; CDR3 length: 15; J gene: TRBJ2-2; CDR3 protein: CASSGTSGDTGELFF; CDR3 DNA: TGTGCCAGCAGTGGGACTAGCGGGGACACCGGGGAGCTGTTTTTT
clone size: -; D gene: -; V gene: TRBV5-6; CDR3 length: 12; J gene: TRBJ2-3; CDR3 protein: CASSPSADTQYF; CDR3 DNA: TGTGCCAGCAGCCCTAGCGCAGATACGCAGTATTTT
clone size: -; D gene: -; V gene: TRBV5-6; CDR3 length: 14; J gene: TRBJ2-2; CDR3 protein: CASSLEQGTGELFF; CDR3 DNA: TGTGCCAGCAGCTTGGAACAGGGAACCGGGGAGCTGTTTTTT
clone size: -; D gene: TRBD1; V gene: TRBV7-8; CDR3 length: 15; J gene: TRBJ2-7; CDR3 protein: CASSSPGTGRYEQYF; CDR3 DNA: TGTGCCAGCAGCTCCCCCGGGACAGGGCGGTACGAGCAGTACTTC
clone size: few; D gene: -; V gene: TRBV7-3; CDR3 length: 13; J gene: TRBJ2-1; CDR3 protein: CASSFGVYNEQFF; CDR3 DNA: TGTGCCAGCAGTTTCGGGGTTTACAATGAGCAGTTCTTC
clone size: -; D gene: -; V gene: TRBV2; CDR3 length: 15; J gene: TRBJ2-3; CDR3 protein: CASSVGQGEVNTQYF; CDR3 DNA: TGTGCCAGCAGTGTAGGGCAGGGCGAGGTAAATACGCAGTATTTT
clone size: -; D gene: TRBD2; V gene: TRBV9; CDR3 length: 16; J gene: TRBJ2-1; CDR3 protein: CASSVEGAGGYGEQFF; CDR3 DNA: TGTGCCAGCAGCGTAGAAGGAGCGGGAGGATACGGTGAGCAGTTCTTC
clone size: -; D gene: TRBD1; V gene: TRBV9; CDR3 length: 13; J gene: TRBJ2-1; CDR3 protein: CASDAGTGYEQFF; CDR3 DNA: TGTGCCAGCGATGCCGGGACAGGGTACGAGCAGTTCTTC
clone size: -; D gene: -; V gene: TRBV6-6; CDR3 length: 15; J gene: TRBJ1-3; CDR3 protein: CASSYNGQEGNTIYF; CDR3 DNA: TGTGCCAGCAGTTACAACGGCCAGGAAGGAAACACCATATATTTT
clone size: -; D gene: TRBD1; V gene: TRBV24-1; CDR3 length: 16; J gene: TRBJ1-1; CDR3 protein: CATSDSAGTGDTEAFF; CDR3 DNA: TGTGCCACCAGTGATTCCGCCGGGACAGGGGACACTGAAGCTTTCTTT
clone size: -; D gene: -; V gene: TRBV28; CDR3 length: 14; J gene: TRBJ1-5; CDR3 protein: CACKTGGDSQPQHF; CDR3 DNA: TGTGCCTGTAAGACTGGAGGGGATAGCCAGCCCCAGCATTTT
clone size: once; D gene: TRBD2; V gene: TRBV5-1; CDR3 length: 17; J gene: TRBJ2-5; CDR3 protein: CASSAGLAGVVQETQYF; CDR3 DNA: TGCGCCAGCAGCGCGGGACTAGCGGGAGTTGTACAAGAGACCCAGTACTTC
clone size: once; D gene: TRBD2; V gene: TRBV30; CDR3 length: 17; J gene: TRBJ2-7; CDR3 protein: CAWMSGGYFGSSYEQYF; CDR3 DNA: TGTGCCTGGATGAGCGGGGGCTACTTCGGGAGCTCCTACGAGCAGTACTTC
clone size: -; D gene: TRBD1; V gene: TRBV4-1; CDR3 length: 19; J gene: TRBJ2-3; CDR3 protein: CASSQYQDRAKGSTDTQYF; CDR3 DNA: TGCGCCAGCAGCCAATATCAGGACAGGGCGAAAGGAAGCACAGATACGCAGTATTTT
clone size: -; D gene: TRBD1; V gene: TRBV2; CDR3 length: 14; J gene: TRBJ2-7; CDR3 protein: CASITGTGVYEQYF; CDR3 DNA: TGTGCCAGCATTACCGGGACAGGGGTGTACGAGCAGTACTTC
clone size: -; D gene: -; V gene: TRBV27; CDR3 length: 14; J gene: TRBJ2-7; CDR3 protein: CASSWDFESYEQYF; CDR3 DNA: TGTGCCAGCAGTTGGGACTTTGAAAGCTACGAGCAGTACTTC
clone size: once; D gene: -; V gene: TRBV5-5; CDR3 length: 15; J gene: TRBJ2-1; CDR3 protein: CASSSRLIPGNEQFF; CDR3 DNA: TGTGCCAGCTCCTCGAGACTGATCCCGGGGAATGAGCAGTTCTTC